This passage covers 13 T cell receptor beta chains from one sample sequenced in a study of shared clonotypes between healthy human individuals (dated by TCRdb to the early 2020s). The receptor library was made with the immunoSEQ multiplex PCR assay. As stored in TCRdb, this immuneACCESS dataset retains in-frame rearrangements with V and J assigned. A fraction of the clones does not appear; measured against another copy, unresolved V genes explain less than half of the discrepancy, and the remainder lacks a known reason. This sample comprises roughly 1,000,000 clones, about four fifths of them detected only once. Approximately 0.5% of the sample lies in the top ten. Sequences were obtained from memory CD4+ T cells from PBMCs. In light of the paper, this sample's cell subset or site label describes: CD45RA-negative fraction. All receptors come from a man between 18 and 29 years old in good health. Some clones in this sample may be carry-over from other donors' samples.

This sequence joins TRBV6-1 and TRBJ2-2; 8 nucleotides align to TRBD1. The CDR3 spans 15 residues. Germline V lookup: CDR1 MNHNS, CDR2 SASEGT. The V segment lost 3 bases and the J segment 1 base; nucleotides outside the gene matches: 1. CDR3 sequence: CASSDGTGNTGELFF. The CDR3 DNA follows: TGTGCCAGCAGTGATGGGACAGGGAACACCGGGGAGCTGTTTTTT.

The chain uses TRBV6-6 and TRBJ2-1; D assignment may be TRBD1 or TRBD2 (5 bases each). CDR3 size: 15 residues. Germline V gene data show CDR1 as MNHNY and CDR2 as SVGAGI (reference sequence). Trimming cost V 0 bases and J 6 bases, with 12 bases left between them. The CDR3 region is CASSYSGSGGNEQFF. Written as DNA, the CDR3 is TGTGCCAGCAGTTACTCGGGCAGTGGGGGCAATGAGCAGTTCTTC.

The rearrangement uses TRBV19 and TRBJ2-2; 7 bases are a match to TRBD1. Germline V gene lookup returns CDR1 LNHDA and CDR2 SQIVND (reference sequence). The CDR3 totals 14 residues. V was clipped by 2 bases and J by 5 bases; unmatched bases: 2. DNA for the CDR3: TGTGCCAGTAGTATAAAGGGGGCGACCGGGGAGCTGTTTTTT. Translated, it gives CASSIKGATGELFF.

J is TRBJ2-7 and V is TRBV30; the match to TRBD2 covers 7 bases. The germline CDR1 and CDR2 sequences are GTSNPN and SVGIG (reference sequence). The CDR3 spans 12 residues. After removal of 2 bases from V and 3 bases from J, the junction contained 1 base not matched to a gene. CDR3 sequence: CAWSRGVYEQYF. CDR3 coding DNA: TGTGCCTGGAGTCGGGGGGTCTACGAGCAGTACTTC.

The J gene is TRBJ1-1, the V gene TRBV7-2, with a tentative D call TRBD1 (6 bases). Germline loops: CDR1 SGHTA, CDR2 FQGNSA. V was clipped by 3 bases and J by 8 bases, with 13 bases between them. The CDR3 has 13 amino acids. CDR3 nucleotides: TGTGCCAGCAGCTTTAAGGGGGGATCGGAAGCTTTCTTT. Translation: CASSFKGGSEAFF.

The count of this clone is one. This chain links TRBV5-1 with TRBJ1-3; D unclear. The V end was cut by 4 bases, the J end by 4 bases, with 9 bases between. The germline V gene has CDR1 SGHRS and CDR2 YFSETQ. CDR3 length: 13 amino acids. In DNA form, the CDR3 reads TGCGCCAGCAGCCCGGCCCTAGGAAACACCATATATTTT. It encodes CASSPALGNTIYF.

This clone was counted only a few times. The V call is TRBV4-3, the J call TRBJ2-7; TRBD2 agrees at 7 bases. V trimming: 2 bases; J trimming: 7 bases; junction bases outside the gene matches: 5. This CDR3 is built from 13 residues. The germline CDR1 and CDR2 sequences are LGHNA and YSLEER. CDR3 region: CASSQRGVLEQYF. The CDR3, as DNA: TGCGCCAGCAGCCAACGGGGGGTTTTGGAGCAGTACTTC.

This clone occurred once. This chain links TRBV4-1 with TRBJ1-4, with no clear D. Trimming took off 0 bases at V and 13 bases at J, with 18 bases between the two ends. The germline V gene encodes CDR1 MGHRA and CDR2 YSYEKL. CDR3 size: 15 residues. The CDR3 spells CASSQDQSTTTGLFF. CDR3 sequence (DNA): TGCGCCAGCAGCCAAGATCAATCAACGACTACTGGACTGTTTTTT.

The chain carries TRBV13 and TRBJ1-1; TRBD1 agrees at 9 bases. The CDR3 spans 13 residues. V trimming: 4 bases; J trimming: 8 bases; junction bases outside the gene matches: 5. The germline V gene has CDR1 PRHDT and CDR2 FYEKMQ (reference sequence). As DNA, the CDR3 is TGTGCCAGCAGCTGGCGACAGGGGGACGAAGCTTTCTTT. Protein: CASSWRQGDEAFF.

This chain connects TRBV5-1 to TRBJ2-5, with TRBD1 matching over 9 bases. CDR3 length: 15 residues. Germline CDR1 is SGHRS and CDR2 is YFSETQ. J was trimmed by 2 bases and V by 2 bases; bases with no gene match: 4. The CDR3 spells CASSLQGAVQETQYF. DNA of the CDR3: TGCGCCAGCAGCTTACAGGGGGCAGTGCAAGAGACCCAGTACTTC.

This chain links TRBV7-8 with TRBJ1-1, with TRBD1 identical over 8 bases. CDR3 length: 16 residues. Germline CDR1 reads SGHVS; CDR2 reads FQNEAQ. After removal of 2 bases from V and 2 bases from J, the junction contained 7 bases not matched to a gene. The CDR3 region is CASSLMTGATNTEAFF. The CDR3 DNA sequence: TGTGCCAGCAGCTTAATGACAGGGGCGACTAACACTGAAGCTTTCTTT.

The V call is TRBV28, the J call TRBJ2-1; D remains unclear. The V gene lost 5 bases and the J gene lost 4 bases, with 12 bases spanning the gap. CDR1 MDHEN and CDR2 SYDVKM come from the germline V gene. The length of the CDR3 is 14 residues. CDR3 protein: CASSPYLEYNEQFF. CDR3 in DNA: TGTGCCAGCAGTCCATACCTGGAGTACAATGAGCAGTTCTTC.

The CDR3, as DNA: TGTGCCAGCAGCGGACAGGGGAGGCCTGGGGCTTTCTTT. It translates to CASSGQGRPGAFF. The V gene is TRBV6-4, the J gene TRBJ1-1; 9 bases line up with TRBD1. The trim removed 6 bases at V and 11 bases at J, leaving 10 bases unmatched. The CDR3 runs to 13 residues. The V gene's germline CDR1 is MRHNA and CDR2 SNTAGT.